Below are 29 T cell receptor beta chains sequenced from a single sample in a study of shared clonotypes between healthy human individuals. Only in-frame clones appear in the TCRdb table, and some are missing; sequencing was by immunoSEQ multiplex PCR. The table lists about 2.4 million clones, approximately 92% of them singletons. Material: naive CD4+ T cells sorted from blood. As to subset: CD45RA+ positively selected. The receptors were sampled from a man aged 18-30 years in good health.

The V gene is TRBV27, the J gene TRBJ1-3, with no clear D. The CDR3 extends over 14 amino acids. Between the trimmed V and J ends, which lost 3 bases and 1 base, there was a span of 7 bases. Germline lookup yields CDR1 MNHEY and CDR2 SMNVEV (reference sequence). CDR3 nucleotide sequence: TGTGCCAGCAGTTTTACGGGGTCTGGAAACACCATATATTTT. Its protein is CASSFTGSGNTIYF.

J is TRBJ2-3 and V is TRBV11-3; TRBD2 matches 11 bases. CDR1 is SGHNT, CDR2 YENEEA, per germline. The CDR3 has 16 amino acids. Trimming removed 1 base from V and 2 bases from J; junction bases left unmatched: 2. CDR3 residues: CASSLGLAGFTDTQYF. The CDR3 DNA sequence: TGTGCCAGCAGCTTAGGACTAGCGGGATTCACAGATACGCAGTATTTT.

The chain is built from TRBV2 and TRBJ1-3, with a tentative D call TRBD1 (6 bases). V lost 7 bases, J lost 0 bases, and 16 bases lay in between. Germline V lookup: CDR1 SNHLY, CDR2 FYNNEI. The CDR3 sequence is 16 residues long. The CDR3 DNA is TGTGCCAGCACTGACCGACAGGCCAGCTCTGGAAACACCATATATTTT. Translating gives CASTDRQASSGNTIYF.

The rearrangement uses TRBV7-9 and TRBJ2-3; no firm D call. There are 12 residues in the CDR3. Germline CDR1 reads SEHNR; CDR2 reads FQNEAQ (reference sequence). Trimming left V 7 bases short and J 2 bases short, with 7 bases between. CDR3 protein: CASNWNTDTQYF. CDR3 nucleotide sequence: TGTGCCAGCAACTGGAACACAGATACGCAGTATTTT.

Details on this clone: This sample also contains other DNA sequences that code for the same CDR3. The chain has TRBV30 and TRBJ1-2; D not certain. Germline CDR1 reads GTSNPN; CDR2 reads SVGIG (reference sequence). This CDR3 is 13 amino acids long. The germline V and J ends were trimmed by 0 bases and 2 bases, with 7 bases remaining between them. DNA of the CDR3: TGTGCCTGGAGTGTGGGGAGAAACTATGGCTACACCTTC. This gives the protein CAWSVGRNYGYTF.

This chain uses TRBV6-6 with TRBJ2-5; 8 bases map to TRBD1. Germline V gene sequence: CDR1 MNHNY, CDR2 SVGAGI (reference sequence). V was clipped by 6 bases and J by 2 bases; unmatched bases: 2. The CDR3 runs to 13 residues. As DNA, the CDR3 is TGTGCCAGCAGGAGACAGGGGCAAGAGACCCAGTACTTC. Its translation is CASRRQGQETQYF.

V usage is TRBV2 and J usage is TRBJ2-3; TRBD2 is a possible D gene (5 bases). V lost 4 bases and J 4 bases, leaving 9 bases between the germline ends. This CDR3 has 13 residues. Germline CDR1 and CDR2: SNHLY and FYNNEI. Here the CDR3 DNA reads TGTGCCAGCAGTGGGACTTGGGCAGATACGCAGTATTTT. It specifies CASSGTWADTQYF.

V usage is TRBV27 and J usage is TRBJ2-3; possibly TRBD1 or TRBD2 for D (6 bases each). V gave up 2 bases and J gave up 8 bases, with 23 bases separating them. The CDR3 is 17 residues long. Germline CDR1 reads MNHEY; CDR2 reads SMNVEV (reference sequence). The CDR3 here is CASSLNGGAGSGGTQYF. CDR3 nucleotide sequence: TGTGCCAGCAGTTTAAATGGGGGCGCGGGAAGTGGTGGTACGCAGTATTTT.

This chain joins TRBV29-1 and TRBJ2-1; 9 bases agree with TRBD1. CDR3 length: 14 amino acids. J was trimmed by 2 bases and V by 7 bases; bases with no gene match: 6. CDR1 is SQVTM, CDR2 ANQGSEA, per germline. The CDR3 reads CSAWDRATYNEQFF. The CDR3 nucleotides read TGCAGCGCTTGGGACAGGGCAACCTACAATGAGCAGTTCTTC.

The J gene is TRBJ1-2, the V gene TRBV14, with D uncertain. Trimming cost V 0 bases and J 4 bases, with 9 bases left between them. The germline CDR1 and CDR2 sequences are SGHDN and FVKESK. The length of the CDR3 is 14 residues. The CDR3 DNA reads TGTGCCAGCAGCCAAGAAGGCCCAGGCTATGGCTACACCTTC. It codes for CASSQEGPGYGYTF. Looking up the rest from reference TRBV14 and TRBJ1-2 gives the full variable domain: EAGVTQFPSHSVIEKGQTVTLRCDPISGHDNLYWYRRVMGKEIKFLLHFVKESKQDESGMPNNRFLAERTGGTYSTLKVQPAELEDSGVYFCASSQEGPGYGYTFGSGTRLTVV.

This chain connects TRBV6-1 to TRBJ2-2; a weak D match, TRBD2 (6 bases). V was shortened by 8 bases and J by 2 bases, with 9 bases between the two germline ends. Germline CDR1 reads MNHNS; CDR2 reads SASEGT. This CDR3 region has 13 residues. Here the CDR3 DNA reads TGTGCCAGCGCGGGAAGCAACACCGGGGAGCTGTTTTTT. This sequence encodes CASAGSNTGELFF.

The chain joins TRBV6-1 to TRBJ1-1; no firm D call. The V end lost 8 bases, the J end lost 1 base, and 11 bases lay between the germline ends. Germline V CDR1 and CDR2: MNHNS, SASEGT. This CDR3 is 13 amino acids long. The CDR3 sequence is CASLAGANTEAFF. The CDR3, as DNA: TGTGCCAGCCTGGCAGGTGCGAACACTGAAGCTTTCTTT.

The V and J genes are TRBV4-1 and TRBJ2-1; tentatively, D is TRBD2 (5 bases). The CDR3 totals 15 residues. CDR1 and CDR2 (germline): MGHRA, YSYEKL. Trimming took 0 bases from V and 5 from J, leaving 11 bases between them. The CDR3 region is CASSQDQRHNNEQFF. DNA for the CDR3: TGCGCCAGCAGCCAAGACCAGCGGCACAACAATGAGCAGTTCTTC.

The V gene is TRBV6-5, the J gene TRBJ2-7, with 8 bases that match TRBD1. Germline trimming cut 5 bases from V and 5 bases from J; bases unmatched to any gene: 5. Germline CDR1 MNHEY, CDR2 SVGAGI. There are 13 residues in the CDR3. The DNA for the CDR3 is TGTGCCAGCAGTCAGGGGGCATCGGACGAGCAGTACTTC. Its protein is CASSQGASDEQYF.

About this clone itself: This same CDR3 is encoded by further DNA sequences in the sample. V is TRBV2 and J is TRBJ2-5; no firm D call. Trimming removed 6 bases at V and 5 bases at J, with 13 bases between. CDR1 and CDR2 (germline): SNHLY, FYNNEI. There are 13 residues in the CDR3. Here the CDR3 reads CASRGQVGETQYF. CDR3 bases: TGTGCCAGCAGAGGGCAGGTTGGGGAGACCCAGTACTTC. Full variable domain (outside the CDR3, taken from reference TRBV2 and TRBJ2-5): EPEVTQTPSHQVTQMGQEVILRCVPISNHLYFYWYRQILGQKVEFLVSFYNNEISEKSEIFDDQFSVERPDGSNFTLKIRSTKLEDSAMYFCASRGQVGETQYFGPGTRLLVL.

The chain recombines TRBV19 with TRBJ2-7; a weak D match, TRBD2 (6 bases). The CDR3 sequence is 11 residues long. Between the trimmed V and J ends, which lost 6 bases and 6 bases, there was a span of 9 bases. CDR1 and CDR2 from the germline V gene are LNHDA and SQIVND (reference sequence). Here the CDR3 DNA reads TGTGCCAGTAGCGCGGGGCCCGAGCAGTACTTC. This encodes CASSAGPEQYF. The full variable domain, rest sourced from reference TRBV19 and TRBJ2-7, is DGGITQSPKYLFRKEGQNVTLSCEQNLNHDAMYWYRQDPGQGLRLIYYSQIVNDFQKGDIAEGYSVSREKKESFPLTVTSAQKNPTAFYLCASSAGPEQYFGPGTRLTVT.

The chain combines TRBV7-2 with TRBJ2-7; D unresolved. With 1 base removed from V and 1 base from J, the gap between germline ends came to 11 bases. CDR3 length equals 15 residues. The germline V gene has CDR1 SGHTA and CDR2 FQGNSA. CDR3 residues: CASSLDLHPSYEQYF. CDR3 DNA sequence: TGTGCCAGCAGCTTAGATCTACATCCATCCTACGAGCAGTACTTC.

The chain uses TRBV7-9 and TRBJ2-7; D assignment may be TRBD1 or TRBD2 (5 bases each). The germline V and J ends were trimmed by 5 bases and 3 bases, with 14 bases remaining between them. Germline loops: CDR1 SEHNR, CDR2 FQNEAQ (reference sequence). This CDR3 region has 14 residues. The CDR3 bases are TGTGCCAGCAGCGCTGGGACCCAGTACTACGAGCAGTACTTC. This sequence encodes CASSAGTQYYEQYF.

The V and J genes are TRBV6-5 and TRBJ1-2; D might be TRBD1 (5 bases). Between the trimmed V and J ends, which lost 4 bases and 4 bases, there was a span of 10 bases. Germline V gene lookup returns CDR1 MNHEY and CDR2 SVGAGI. CDR3 length: 13 amino acids. For the CDR3, the DNA is TGTGCCAGCAGTTCGGGGGGAAGCTATGGCTACACCTTC. It encodes CASSSGGSYGYTF.

The genes are TRBV27 and TRBJ1-5; 11 nucleotides align to TRBD1. The trim removed 3 bases at V and 4 bases at J, leaving 2 bases unmatched. The germline V gene has CDR1 MNHEY and CDR2 SMNVEV (reference sequence). CDR3 length: 15 amino acids. The CDR3 sequence: CASSFGQGANQPQHF. DNA for the CDR3: TGTGCCAGCAGTTTTGGACAGGGGGCAAATCAGCCCCAGCATTTT.

J is TRBJ2-3 and V is TRBV4-3, with a tentative D call TRBD2 (6 bases). The germline CDR1 and CDR2 sequences are LGHNA and YSLEER. V lost 4 bases and J 1 base, leaving 12 bases between the germline ends. The CDR3 contains 15 residues. In nucleotides, the CDR3 is TGCGCCAGCAGCCTCCTAGGGGAGGGCACAGATACGCAGTATTTT. Its translation is CASSLLGEGTDTQYF.

The chain joins TRBV6-1 to TRBJ2-3; TRBD1 aligns across 10 bases. The length of the CDR3 is 12 residues. In germline, CDR1 is MNHNS, CDR2 SASEGT. V lost 5 bases and J lost 9; bases outside the gene matches: 2. CDR3 region: CASSKDRGTQYF. CDR3 in DNA: TGTGCCAGCAGTAAGGACAGGGGGACGCAGTATTTT.

As regards this clone: The sample holds other DNA sequences that translate to the same CDR3. The genes are TRBV9 and TRBJ2-2, with D unclear. This CDR3 region has 16 residues. CDR1 and CDR2 from the germline V gene are SGDLS and YYNGEE. Trimming removed 0 bases from V and 0 bases from J, with 9 bases in between. In nucleotides, the CDR3 is TGTGCCAGCAGCGTAGGCGGAGCCCCGAACACCGGGGAGCTGTTTTTT. Protein sequence: CASSVGGAPNTGELFF.

The gene calls are TRBV28 and TRBJ2-1; 13 bases are shared with TRBD2. Germline CDR1 and CDR2: MDHEN and SYDVKM. J gave up 7 bases and V 4 bases, and 7 bases lay outside the gene matches. The CDR3 runs to 16 residues. CDR3: CASSSSLAGGWNEQFF. The CDR3 DNA reads TGTGCCAGCAGTTCCTCACTAGCGGGGGGGTGGAATGAGCAGTTCTTC. Drawing the rest from reference TRBV28 and TRBJ2-1, the complete variable domain is DVKVTQSSRYLVKRTGEKVFLECVQDMDHENMFWYRQDPGLGLRLIYFSYDVKMKEKGDIPEGYSVSREKKERFSLILESASTNQTSMYLCASSSSLAGGWNEQFFGPGTRLTVL.

V usage is TRBV21-1 and J usage is TRBJ1-5; the tabulated D call, TRBD1, remains unverified against the DNA. TRBV21-1 is recorded as a pseudogene. This CDR3 spans 14 amino acids. CDR3 nucleotide sequence: TGTGCCAGCAGCCTCCAGGGGGGTCTTCAGCCCCAGCATTTT. Translation gives CASSLQGGLQPQHF.

This clone was seen just once. This chain joins TRBV11-2 and TRBJ1-1, with TRBD1 identical over 9 bases. V shed 5 bases and J 5 bases; nucleotides not matched to a gene: 9. Germline-derived CDR1 and CDR2 are SGHAT and FQNNGV. The CDR3 has 15 residues. The CDR3 nucleotides are TGTGCCAGCAGCGCATTGGACAGGGGTGGAACTGAAGCTTTCTTT. Translating it yields CASSALDRGGTEAFF.

The CDR3 DNA reads as TGTGCCAGCAGCCCCATAGGACAGGGGCGGGACTATGGCTACACCTTC. It specifies CASSPIGQGRDYGYTF. The chain employs TRBV5-6 and TRBJ1-2, with 9 bases matching TRBD1. V gave up 4 bases and J gave up 3 bases; unmatched junction bases: 10. Germline V gene data show CDR1 as SGHDT and CDR2 as YYEEEE. CDR3 length: 16 residues.

V and J are TRBV21-1 and TRBJ2-1; TRBD2, the table's D call, was not compared with the DNA. TRBV21-1 is noted as a pseudogene. The CDR3 loop spans 15 amino acids. In DNA, the CDR3 is TGTGCCAGCAGCAAACTAGCGGGGGGAATCAATGAGCAGTTCTTC. Its protein is CASSKLAGGINEQFF.

This clone was counted only a few times. The rearrangement joins TRBV6-6 to TRBJ1-1; no definite D call. Germline V gene lookup returns CDR1 MNHNY and CDR2 SVGAGI (reference sequence). Trimming removed 5 bases from V and 3 bases from J, with 7 bases in between. The CDR3 spans 12 residues. The DNA for the CDR3 is TGTGCCAGCAGTATGGTGGACACTGAAGCTTTCTTT. This gives the protein CASSMVDTEAFF.